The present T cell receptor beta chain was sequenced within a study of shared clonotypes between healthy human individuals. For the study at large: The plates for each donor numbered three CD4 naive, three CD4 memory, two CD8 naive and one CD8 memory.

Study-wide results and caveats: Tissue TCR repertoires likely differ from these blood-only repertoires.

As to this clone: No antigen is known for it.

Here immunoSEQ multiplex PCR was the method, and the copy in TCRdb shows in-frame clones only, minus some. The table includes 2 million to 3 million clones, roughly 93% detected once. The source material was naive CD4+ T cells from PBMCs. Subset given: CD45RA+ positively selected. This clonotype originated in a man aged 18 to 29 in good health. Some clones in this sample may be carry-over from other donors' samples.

Here the CDR3 reads CASSPRGMRLAGVTSTDTQYF. Here the CDR3 DNA reads TGTGCCAGCAGCCCAAGGGGGATGCGGCTAGCGGGGGTCACTAGCACAGATACGCAGTATTTT. V and J are TRBV7-3 and TRBJ2-3; TRBD2 matches at 10 bases. The CDR3 is made up of 21 amino acids. V lost 5 bases, J lost 0 bases, and 20 bases stayed unmatched. Germline CDR1 SGHTA, CDR2 FQGTGA.